The 29 T cell receptor beta chains in this list originate from one sample, sequenced in a study of cytomegalovirus exposure and HLA in healthy donors. Both 60 Vbeta primers and 13 Jbeta primers went into the PCR. TCRdb's table, derived via immunoSEQ multiplex PCR, lists solely in-frame clones and lacks some. The top ten hold around 23% of the sample, which has tens of thousands of clones, more than 75% seen once. Sequenced: PBMCs. The receptor set was obtained from a woman aged 45 to 65 in good health and CMV-seropositive.

The CDR3 region is CASRKLSREAPLHF. CDR3 nucleotides: TGTGCCAGCAGGAAGTTATCGAGGGAGGCACCCCTCCACTTT. This chain uses TRBV27 with TRBJ1-6, with no clear D. The CDR3 is made up of 14 amino acids. V was pared by 6 bases and J by 11 bases, with 17 bases between. Germline V CDR1 and CDR2: MNHEY, SMNVEV (reference sequence).

This clone was observed a handful of times. This chain uses TRBV5-4 with TRBJ1-4; 7 bases are shared with TRBD1. V lost 2 bases and J lost 10; bases outside the gene matches: 8. The CDR3 is 14 amino acids. The germline V gene encodes CDR1 SGHNT and CDR2 YYREEE (reference sequence). The CDR3 reads CASSLGTEMGKLFF. In DNA form, the CDR3 reads TGTGCCAGCAGCTTAGGGACAGAGATGGGAAAACTGTTTTTT.

The chain recombines TRBV6-1 with TRBJ2-5; D is undetermined. This CDR3 is 14 amino acids long. Germline V gene data show CDR1 as MNHNS and CDR2 as SASEGT. Trimming left V 6 bases short and J 1 base short, with 12 bases between. The CDR3 DNA reads as TGTGCCAGCAGGAATGAGCCGCTCCAAGAGACCCAGTACTTC. Amino acid sequence: CASRNEPLQETQYF.

The chain joins TRBV5-4 to TRBJ2-5, with a possible D match to TRBD2 (5 bases). CDR3 size: 15 residues. Germline values: CDR1 SGHNT, CDR2 YYREEE (reference sequence). Deletions cut 0 bases from V and 2 bases from J, with 11 bases between. The CDR3, as DNA: TGTGCCAGCAGCTTGGGGTCGGGGATACAAGAGACCCAGTACTTC. Translated, it gives CASSLGSGIQETQYF. The entire variable domain, with the rest obtained from reference TRBV5-4 and TRBJ2-5, is as follows: ETGVTQSPTHLIKTRGQQVTLRCSSQSGHNTVSWYQQALGQGPQFIFQYYREEENGRGNFPPRFSGLQFPNYSSELNVNALELDDSALYLCASSLGSGIQETQYFGPGTRLLVL.

The V gene is TRBV27, the J gene TRBJ1-2; D is uncertain. The CDR3 contains 14 residues. The V and J ends lost 2 bases and 0 bases respectively, with 7 bases between them. Germline V gene sequence: CDR1 MNHEY, CDR2 SMNVEV (reference sequence). The CDR3 here is CASSLGTANYGYTF. CDR3 in DNA: TGTGCCAGCAGTTTAGGAACAGCTAACTATGGCTACACCTTC.

About this clone: One junction end disagrees with the germline gene, perhaps due to a read error. V usage is TRBV6-5 and J usage is TRBJ2-4; 9 bases are shared with TRBD2. Per germline, CDR1 MNHEY and CDR2 SVGAGI. The CDR3 consists of 13 residues. The CDR3 protein is CASSSLAGGSSFF. The CDR3 DNA sequence: TGTGCCAGCAGTTCCTTGGCGGGAGGGTCCTCCTTCTTC.

The rearrangement joins TRBV7-3 to TRBJ2-3; D might be TRBD2 (5 bases). The length of the CDR3 is 16 residues. V shed 3 bases and J shed 2 bases, with 15 bases lying between them. Germline lookup yields CDR1 SGHTA and CDR2 FQGTGA. The CDR3 nucleotides are TGTGCCAGCAGCTTCATCCCCGGACTGAACACAGATACGCAGTATTTT. It yields the protein CASSFIPGLNTDTQYF. The whole variable domain, remainder taken from reference TRBV7-3 and TRBJ2-3, is GAGVSQTPSNKVTEKGKYVELRCDPISGHTALYWYRQSLGQGPEFLIYFQGTGAADDSGLPNDRFFAVRPEGSVSTLKIQRTERGDSAVYLCASSFIPGLNTDTQYFGPGTRLTVL.

The chain uses TRBV7-9 and TRBJ1-1; D is uncertain. V was cut by 4 bases and J by 3 bases, with 12 bases left in between. Germline lookup yields CDR1 SEHNR and CDR2 FQNEAQ (reference sequence). This CDR3 spans 14 amino acids. CDR3 nucleotides: TGTGCCAGCAGCTCTTCGTGGGAGTACACTGAAGCTTTCTTT. Amino acid sequence: CASSSSWEYTEAFF.

This chain connects TRBV2 to TRBJ2-1; 8 bases map to TRBD1. V trimming: 6 bases; J trimming: 3 bases; junction bases outside the gene matches: 7. The CDR3 covers 15 residues. From germline, CDR1 is SNHLY and CDR2 FYNNEI. CDR3 residues: CASSQGQEIYNEQFF. In nucleotides, the CDR3 is TGTGCCAGCAGCCAGGGACAGGAAATCTACAATGAGCAGTTCTTC.

The J gene is TRBJ1-2, the V gene TRBV5-6, with D possibly TRBD1 on 6 matching bases. Trimming pared 2 bases from V and 7 bases from J, leaving 18 bases between. In germline, CDR1 is SGHDT, CDR2 YYEEEE. The CDR3 totals 15 residues. CDR3 in DNA: TGTGCCAGCAGCTTCAAAGTTTCAGGGGCGGGTGGCTACACCTTC. As protein: CASSFKVSGAGGYTF.

There are a few counts of this clone. The chain links TRBV11-1 to TRBJ2-1; 7 bases line up with TRBD2. The germline V gene encodes CDR1 SGHAT and CDR2 FQDESV (reference sequence). The length of the CDR3 is 16 residues. J lost 2 bases, V lost 5 bases, and 9 bases had no gene match. The CDR3 DNA reads as TGTGCCAGCAGCAAAGTCGGGGAGGGAACCTACAATGAGCAGTTCTTC. This encodes CASSKVGEGTYNEQFF. Filled out from reference TRBV11-1 and TRBJ2-1, the complete variable domain reads EAEVAQSPRYKITEKSQAVAFWCDPISGHATLYWYRQILGQGPELLVQFQDESVVDDSQLPKDRFSAERLKGVDSTLKIQPAELGDSAMYLCASSKVGEGTYNEQFFGPGTRLTVL.

V usage is TRBV6-4 and J usage is TRBJ2-3, with D possibly being TRBD1 (6 bases). Per germline, CDR1 MRHNA and CDR2 SNTAGT. V was trimmed by 4 bases and J by 4 bases, leaving 12 bases between them. CDR3 length equals 14 residues. The CDR3: CASSGMGAADTQYF. As DNA, the CDR3 is TGTGCCAGCAGTGGGATGGGGGCTGCAGATACGCAGTATTTT.

This clone has a single count. The V gene is TRBV25-1, the J gene TRBJ1-6; TRBD1 is a possible D gene (6 bases). The CDR3 extends over 15 amino acids. Per the germline V gene, CDR1 is MGHDK and CDR2 is SYGVNS. Trimming took off 8 bases at V and 6 bases at J, with 17 bases between the two ends. CDR3 amino acids: CASQPPGTLNSPLHF. DNA of the CDR3: TGTGCCAGCCAGCCCCCCGGGACACTTAATTCACCCCTCCACTTT.

V usage is TRBV5-4 and J usage is TRBJ2-3, with 13 positions matching TRBD2. J gave up 6 bases and V 1 base, and 5 bases lay outside the gene matches. This CDR3 has 16 residues. Germline V gives CDR1 SGHNT, CDR2 YYREEE (reference sequence). CDR3 amino acids: CASSLRLAGGGDTQYF. The CDR3 nucleotides read TGTGCCAGCAGCTTGAGACTAGCGGGGGGCGGGGATACGCAGTATTTT. The full variable domain, in which reference TRBV5-4 and TRBJ2-3 provide the parts outside the CDR3, is ETGVTQSPTHLIKTRGQQVTLRCSSQSGHNTVSWYQQALGQGPQFIFQYYREEENGRGNFPPRFSGLQFPNYSSELNVNALELDDSALYLCASSLRLAGGGDTQYFGPGTRLTVL.

The count of this clone is one. The rearrangement uses TRBV5-1 and TRBJ2-1, with 11 bases that match TRBD2. Germline V gene sequence: CDR1 SGHRS, CDR2 YFSETQ. The V gene end was trimmed by 4 bases and the J gene end by 2 bases; junction bases not matched to a gene: 2. CDR3 length: 15 residues. The CDR3 DNA is TGCGCCAGCAGCCAGACTAGCGGGGCCTACAATGAGCAGTTCTTC. This translates into CASSQTSGAYNEQFF.

The chain recombines TRBV5-5 with TRBJ1-2; D remains unclear. The CDR3 has 14 amino acids. The V end was cut by 1 base, the J end by 3 bases, with 10 bases between. The V gene's germline CDR1 is SGHKS and CDR2 YYEKEE (reference sequence). The CDR3 region is CASSLQVGDYGYTF. The CDR3 nucleotides read TGTGCCAGCAGCTTGCAGGTCGGCGACTATGGCTACACCTTC.

This clone was counted once. The rearrangement joins TRBV27 to TRBJ1-5; D gene uncertain. Trimming removed 1 base from V and 3 bases from J, with 13 bases in between. CDR1 and CDR2 (germline): MNHEY, SMNVEV (reference sequence). There are 16 residues in the CDR3. The CDR3, as DNA: TGTGCCAGCAGTTTATACGCCCGGGAGTTCAATCAGCCCCAGCATTTT. Translated: CASSLYAREFNQPQHF.

This clone was counted between two and nine times. The CDR3 sequence is CASSSSGGAADTQYF. The CDR3 coding sequence is TGTGCCAGCAGCTCCAGCGGGGGGGCAGCAGATACGCAGTATTTT. The V gene is TRBV27, the J gene TRBJ2-3; 10 bases align to TRBD2. The CDR3 runs 15 residues. Per the germline V gene, CDR1 is MNHEY and CDR2 is SMNVEV (reference sequence). V lost 6 bases to trimming and J lost 4 bases; unmatched junction nucleotides: 7.

This clone was recorded once. The CDR3 sequence is CASSHGSVPVPAGYTF. The DNA of the CDR3 is TGTGCCAGCAGCCACGGAAGCGTTCCGGTCCCTGCGGGCTACACCTTC. The chain couples TRBV14 to TRBJ1-2; D not certain. Per the germline V gene, CDR1 is SGHDN and CDR2 is FVKESK. The CDR3 sequence is 16 residues long. The V gene lost 3 bases and the J gene lost 8 bases, with 22 bases spanning the gap. Drawing the rest from reference TRBV14 and TRBJ1-2, the complete variable domain is EAGVTQFPSHSVIEKGQTVTLRCDPISGHDNLYWYRRVMGKEIKFLLHFVKESKQDESGMPNNRFLAERTGGTYSTLKVQPAELEDSGVYFCASSHGSVPVPAGYTFGSGTRLTVV.

This clone was counted between two and nine times. This chain connects TRBV6-4 to TRBJ2-3; 8 bases are shared with TRBD2. The germline gives CDR1 MRHNA, CDR2 SNTAGT. V was pared by 6 bases and J by 2 bases, with 1 base of the junction left unmatched. The CDR3 length is 13 residues. DNA for the CDR3: TGTGCCAGCAGCGGGGGGGCCACAGATACGCAGTATTTT. It is translated as CASSGGATDTQYF.

The rearrangement joins TRBV6-1 to TRBJ2-1, with unresolved D. Germline V lookup: CDR1 MNHNS, CDR2 SASEGT. Trimming removed 0 bases at V and 0 bases at J, with 12 bases between. This CDR3 has 17 amino acids. The CDR3 region has the DNA TGTGCCAGCAGTGAAGCGAGTGTGTGGAGCTCCTACAATGAGCAGTTCTTC. Translating gives CASSEASVWSSYNEQFF.

The chain couples TRBV10-3 to TRBJ1-2; 7 nucleotides agree with TRBD1. Germline V lookup: CDR1 ENHRY, CDR2 SYGVKD. V was pared by 3 bases and J by 4 bases, with 5 bases of the junction left unmatched. The CDR3 extends over 14 amino acids. The CDR3: CAISEGGGIYGYTF. As DNA, the CDR3 is TGTGCCATCAGTGAAGGGGGCGGAATCTATGGCTACACCTTC.

The V and J genes are TRBV27 and TRBJ2-3; no definite D call. The CDR3 loop spans 12 amino acids. V was clipped by 4 bases and J by 2 bases, with 4 bases between them. The V gene's germline CDR1 is MNHEY and CDR2 SMNVEV (reference sequence). The CDR3 sequence: CASSSYTDTQYF. As DNA, the CDR3 is TGTGCCAGCAGTTCTTACACAGATACGCAGTATTTT.

The chain uses TRBV6-1 and TRBJ2-3; 9 positions agree with TRBD2. This CDR3 contains 15 residues. J gave up 10 bases and V 1 base, and 9 bases lay outside the gene matches. Germline CDR1 MNHNS, CDR2 SASEGT. For the CDR3, the DNA is TGTGCCAGCAGTGAAGGCGGGAGGGGTCAGGAATCGCAGTATTTT. Its translation is CASSEGGRGQESQYF.

This chain links TRBV30 with TRBJ1-2; possibly TRBD1 for D (6 bases). Trimming pared 4 bases from V and 8 bases from J, leaving 17 bases between. This CDR3 is 13 amino acids long. Germline V gene lookup returns CDR1 GTSNPN and CDR2 SVGIG (reference sequence). Written as DNA, the CDR3 is TGTGCCTGGAACCCCCAGGGGCGGAGGGGCTACACCTTC. This translates into CAWNPQGRRGYTF.

This chain connects TRBV7-3 to TRBJ2-2; 11 bases align to TRBD2. Unmatched junction bases numbered 3, after V lost 5 bases and J lost 4 bases. CDR1 and CDR2 from the germline V gene are SGHTA and FQGTGA. The CDR3 spans 15 residues. CDR3 amino acids: CASSPLAGVTGELFF. The CDR3 bases are TGTGCCAGCAGCCCACTAGCGGGAGTCACCGGGGAGCTGTTTTTT. Drawing the rest from reference TRBV7-3 and TRBJ2-2, the complete variable domain is GAGVSQTPSNKVTEKGKYVELRCDPISGHTALYWYRQSLGQGPEFLIYFQGTGAADDSGLPNDRFFAVRPEGSVSTLKIQRTERGDSAVYLCASSPLAGVTGELFFGEGSRLTVL.

The gene calls are TRBV5-6 and TRBJ1-2; 10 bases are a match to TRBD1. J lost 3 bases, V lost 1 base, and 6 bases had no gene match. CDR3 length: 16 residues. The germline gives CDR1 SGHDT, CDR2 YYEEEE. The CDR3 sequence is CASSLPGQGFHYGYTF. The CDR3 region has the DNA TGTGCCAGCAGCTTGCCGGGACAGGGGTTTCACTATGGCTACACCTTC.

This chain links TRBV11-3 with TRBJ2-5; D is possibly TRBD2 (6 bases). In germline, CDR1 is SGHNT, CDR2 YENEEA. V gave up 4 bases and J gave up 4 bases, with 13 bases separating them. The CDR3 covers 14 residues. CDR3 in amino acids: CASSYYGTGETQYF. The CDR3 nucleotides read TGTGCCAGCAGCTACTATGGGACTGGAGAGACCCAGTACTTC.

V and J are TRBV5-6 and TRBJ2-2; TRBD1 might be the D (6 bases). V shed 4 bases and J shed 1 base, with 14 bases lying between them. The CDR3 consists of 16 residues. Germline assignment: CDR1 SGHDT and CDR2 YYEEEE. CDR3 residues: CASSISGVGNTGELFF. DNA of the CDR3: TGTGCCAGCAGCATTTCAGGGGTAGGGAACACCGGGGAGCTGTTTTTT.